The 3 T cell receptor beta chains reported below all come from one sample, sequenced in a study of human T cells and chemical hapten exposure. Using its own MiXCR run on the RACE reads, TCRdb lists one record per CDR3 protein. The table lists fewer than 100,000 distinct CDR3 sequences, approximately 10% of them singletons. As to time point: patch test 3, about 24 weeks after DPC sensitization. Stated treatment: therapeutic diphenylcyclopropenone sensitization with weekly scalp DPC. The sample was whole blood, taken in connection with sensitization to the hapten diphenylcyclopropenone (DPC). The receptors stem from a woman aged 25 to 39 with alopecia areata. Some clones in this sample may be carry-over from other donors' samples.

The V call is TRBV20-1, the J call TRBJ2-7, with D perhaps TRBD1 (5 bases). CDR1 is DFQATT and CDR2 is SNEGSKA in the germline V gene (reference sequence). CDR3 length: 13 amino acids. V was shortened by 3 bases and J by 2 bases, with 11 bases between the two germline ends. For the CDR3, the DNA is TGCAGTGCTAGCGACAGTAGGCCCTACGAGCAGTACTTC. This encodes CSASDSRPYEQYF.

This clonotype was detected a few times. V gene TRBV7-9 combines with J gene TRBJ1-2, with a possible D match to TRBD1 (6 bases). CDR1 SEHNR and CDR2 FQNEAQ come from the germline V gene (reference sequence). Trimming cost V 6 bases and J 6 bases, with 23 bases left between them. The CDR3 covers 16 residues. The CDR3: CASRRGAGALVDGYTF. The CDR3 region has the DNA TGTGCCAGCAGGAGGGGGGCAGGGGCCCTGGTGGATGGCTACACCTTC.

In this sample, this clonotype turned up a few times. The chain recombines TRBV6-2 or TRBV6-3 with TRBJ1-5; D may be TRBD1 (5 bases). V lost 0 bases to trimming and J lost 1 base, with 7 bases between them. Germline V lookup: CDR1 MNHEY, CDR2 SVGEGT. The CDR3 loop spans 15 amino acids. The CDR3 DNA sequence: TGTGCCAGCAGTTACTCTGGGGGGAGCAATCAGCCCCAGCATTTT. This codes for CASSYSGGSNQPQHF.